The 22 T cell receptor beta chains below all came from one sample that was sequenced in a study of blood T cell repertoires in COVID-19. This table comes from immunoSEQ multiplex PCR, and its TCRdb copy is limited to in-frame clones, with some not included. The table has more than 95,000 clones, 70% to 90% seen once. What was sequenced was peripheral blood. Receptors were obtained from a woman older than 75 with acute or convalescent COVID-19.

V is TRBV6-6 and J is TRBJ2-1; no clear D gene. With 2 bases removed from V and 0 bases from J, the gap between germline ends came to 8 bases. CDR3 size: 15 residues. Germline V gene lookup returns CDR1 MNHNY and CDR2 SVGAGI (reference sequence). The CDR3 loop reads CASSYEQSSYNEQFF. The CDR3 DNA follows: TGTGCCAGCAGTTACGAGCAAAGCTCCTACAATGAGCAGTTCTTC.

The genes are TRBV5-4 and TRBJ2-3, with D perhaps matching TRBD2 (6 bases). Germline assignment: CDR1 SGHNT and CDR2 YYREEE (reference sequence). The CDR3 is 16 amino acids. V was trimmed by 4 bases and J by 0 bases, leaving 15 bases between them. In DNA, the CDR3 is TGTGCCAGCAGCCCCGGGACTGTAGATAGCACAGATACGCAGTATTTT. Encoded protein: CASSPGTVDSTDTQYF. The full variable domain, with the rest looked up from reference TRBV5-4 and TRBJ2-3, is ETGVTQSPTHLIKTRGQQVTLRCSSQSGHNTVSWYQQALGQGPQFIFQYYREEENGRGNFPPRFSGLQFPNYSSELNVNALELDDSALYLCASSPGTVDSTDTQYFGPGTRLTVL.

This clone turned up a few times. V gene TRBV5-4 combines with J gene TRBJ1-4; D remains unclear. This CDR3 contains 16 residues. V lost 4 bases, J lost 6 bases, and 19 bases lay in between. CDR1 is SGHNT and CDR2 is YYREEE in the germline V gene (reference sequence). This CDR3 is CASSRGVEQGDEKLFF. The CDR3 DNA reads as TGTGCCAGCAGCCGCGGGGTAGAACAAGGTGATGAAAAACTGTTTTTT.

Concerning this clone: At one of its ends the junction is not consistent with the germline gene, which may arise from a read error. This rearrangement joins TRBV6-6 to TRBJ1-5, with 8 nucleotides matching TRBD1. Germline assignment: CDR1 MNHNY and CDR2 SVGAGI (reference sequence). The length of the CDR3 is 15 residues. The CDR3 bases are TGTGCCAGCACTTACGACAGGGGAGGCAATCAGCCCCAGCATTTT. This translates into CASTYDRGGNQPQHF.

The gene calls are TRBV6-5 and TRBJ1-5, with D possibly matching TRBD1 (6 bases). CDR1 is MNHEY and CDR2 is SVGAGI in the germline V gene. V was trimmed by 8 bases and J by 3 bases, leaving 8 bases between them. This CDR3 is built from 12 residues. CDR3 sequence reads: CASGQSNQPQHF. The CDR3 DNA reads TGTGCCAGCGGACAGTCCAATCAGCCCCAGCATTTT.

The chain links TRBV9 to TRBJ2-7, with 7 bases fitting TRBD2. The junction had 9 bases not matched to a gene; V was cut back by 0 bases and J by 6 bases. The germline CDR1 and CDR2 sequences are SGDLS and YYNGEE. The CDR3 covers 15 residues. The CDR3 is CASSVAPTSTGEQYF. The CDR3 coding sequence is TGTGCCAGCAGCGTAGCCCCGACTAGCACAGGCGAGCAGTACTTC.

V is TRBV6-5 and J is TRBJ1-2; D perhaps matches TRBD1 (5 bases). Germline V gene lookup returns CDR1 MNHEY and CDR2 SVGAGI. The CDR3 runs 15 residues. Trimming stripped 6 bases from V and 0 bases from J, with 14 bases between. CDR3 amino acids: CASRTRTKTNYGYTF. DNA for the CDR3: TGTGCCAGCAGAACACGGACAAAAACTAACTATGGCTACACCTTC.

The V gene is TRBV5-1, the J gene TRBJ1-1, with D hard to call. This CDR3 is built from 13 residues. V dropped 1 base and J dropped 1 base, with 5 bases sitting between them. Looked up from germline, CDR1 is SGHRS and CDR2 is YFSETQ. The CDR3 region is CASSLTRNTEAFF. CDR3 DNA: TGCGCCAGCAGCTTGACAAGGAACACTGAAGCTTTCTTT.

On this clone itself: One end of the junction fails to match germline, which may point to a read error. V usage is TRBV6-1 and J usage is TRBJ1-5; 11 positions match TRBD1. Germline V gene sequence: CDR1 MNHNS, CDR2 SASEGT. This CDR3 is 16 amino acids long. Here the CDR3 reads CASSEFWTGGNQPQHF. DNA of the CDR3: TGTGCCAGCAGTGAATTTTGGACAGGGGGCAACCAGCCCCAGCATTTT.

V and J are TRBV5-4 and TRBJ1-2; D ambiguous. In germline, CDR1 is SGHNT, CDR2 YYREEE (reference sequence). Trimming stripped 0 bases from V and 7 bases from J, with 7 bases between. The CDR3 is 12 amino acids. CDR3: CASSLAEGGYTF. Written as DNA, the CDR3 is TGTGCCAGCAGCTTGGCTGAGGGTGGCTACACCTTC.

The CDR3 region has the DNA TGTGCCAGCAGCTCAAGGGGGGGGGAAGAGACCCAGTACTTC. Translating it yields CASSSRGGEETQYF. The chain couples TRBV5-4 to TRBJ2-5, with D maybe TRBD2 (7 bases). The V gene lost 3 bases and the J gene lost 3 bases, with 12 bases spanning the gap. CDR1 SGHNT and CDR2 YYREEE come from the germline V gene (reference sequence). The CDR3 runs to 14 residues.

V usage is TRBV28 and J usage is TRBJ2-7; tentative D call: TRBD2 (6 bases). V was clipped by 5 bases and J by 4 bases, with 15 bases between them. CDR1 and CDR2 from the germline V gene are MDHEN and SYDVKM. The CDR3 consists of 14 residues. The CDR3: CASSPALDYYEQYF. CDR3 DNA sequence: TGTGCCAGCAGTCCCGCCCTGGACTATTACGAGCAGTACTTC.

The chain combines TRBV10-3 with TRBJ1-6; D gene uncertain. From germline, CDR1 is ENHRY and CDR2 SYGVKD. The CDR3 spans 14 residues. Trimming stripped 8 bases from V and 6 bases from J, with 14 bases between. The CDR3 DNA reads TGTGCCATCCATAACGGGGTTTTTAATTCACCCCTCCACTTT. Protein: CAIHNGVFNSPLHF.

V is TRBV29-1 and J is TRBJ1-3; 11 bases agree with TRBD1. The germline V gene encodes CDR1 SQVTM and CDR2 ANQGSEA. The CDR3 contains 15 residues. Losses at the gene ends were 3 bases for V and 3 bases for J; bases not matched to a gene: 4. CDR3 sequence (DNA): TGCAGCGTTGAGGGGGACAGGGGGTTTGGAAACACCATATATTTT. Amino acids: CSVEGDRGFGNTIYF.

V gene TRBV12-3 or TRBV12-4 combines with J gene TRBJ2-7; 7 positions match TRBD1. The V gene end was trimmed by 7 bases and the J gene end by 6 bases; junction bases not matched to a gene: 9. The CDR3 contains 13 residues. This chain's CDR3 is CASTLGTDGEQYF. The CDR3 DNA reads TGTGCCAGCACCCTGGGGACAGACGGCGAGCAGTACTTC.

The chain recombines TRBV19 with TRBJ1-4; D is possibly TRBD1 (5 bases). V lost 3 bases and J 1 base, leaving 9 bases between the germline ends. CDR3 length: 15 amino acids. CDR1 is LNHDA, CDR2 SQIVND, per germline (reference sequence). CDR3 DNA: TGTGCCAGTAGTATTGGGGGGGGAACTAATGAAAAACTGTTTTTT. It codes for CASSIGGGTNEKLFF.

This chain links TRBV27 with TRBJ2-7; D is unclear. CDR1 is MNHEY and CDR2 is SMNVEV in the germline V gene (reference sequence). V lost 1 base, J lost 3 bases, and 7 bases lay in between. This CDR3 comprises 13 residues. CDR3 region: CASSLFGNYEQYF. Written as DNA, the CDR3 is TGTGCCAGCAGTTTATTTGGCAACTACGAGCAGTACTTC.

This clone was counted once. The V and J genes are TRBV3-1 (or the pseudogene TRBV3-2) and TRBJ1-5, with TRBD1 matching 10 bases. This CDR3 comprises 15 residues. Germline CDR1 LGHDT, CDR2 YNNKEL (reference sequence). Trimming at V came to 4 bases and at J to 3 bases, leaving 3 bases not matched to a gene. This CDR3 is CASSLGQGVNQPQHF. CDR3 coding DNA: TGTGCCAGCAGCCTTGGACAGGGGGTCAATCAGCCCCAGCATTTT.

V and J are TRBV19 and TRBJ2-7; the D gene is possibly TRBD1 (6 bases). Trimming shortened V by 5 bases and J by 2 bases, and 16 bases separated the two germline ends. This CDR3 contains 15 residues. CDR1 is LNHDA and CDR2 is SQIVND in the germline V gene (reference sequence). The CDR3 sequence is CASSVGQTGAYEQYF. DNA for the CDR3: TGTGCCAGTAGTGTCGGACAGACAGGAGCCTACGAGCAGTACTTC.

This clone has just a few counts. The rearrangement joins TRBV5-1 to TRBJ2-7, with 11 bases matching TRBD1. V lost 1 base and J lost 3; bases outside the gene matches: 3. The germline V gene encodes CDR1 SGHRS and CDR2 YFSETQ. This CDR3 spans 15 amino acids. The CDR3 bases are TGCGCCAGCAGCTTGATGGGACAGGGGGTCTACGAGCAGTACTTC. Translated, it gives CASSLMGQGVYEQYF.

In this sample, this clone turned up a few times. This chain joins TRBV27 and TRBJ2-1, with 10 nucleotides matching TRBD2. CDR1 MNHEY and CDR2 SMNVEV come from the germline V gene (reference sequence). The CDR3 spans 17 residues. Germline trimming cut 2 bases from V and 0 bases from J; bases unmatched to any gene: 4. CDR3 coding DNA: TGTGCCAGCAGTTTAACTAGCGGGACTATCTCCTACAATGAGCAGTTCTTC. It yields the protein CASSLTSGTISYNEQFF.

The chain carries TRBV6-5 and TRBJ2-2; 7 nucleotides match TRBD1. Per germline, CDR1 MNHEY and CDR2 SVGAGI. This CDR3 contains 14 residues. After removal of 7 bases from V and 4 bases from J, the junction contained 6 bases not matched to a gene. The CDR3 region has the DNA TGTGCCAGCAACCCACAGGGGAGCACCGGGGAGCTGTTTTTT. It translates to CASNPQGSTGELFF.